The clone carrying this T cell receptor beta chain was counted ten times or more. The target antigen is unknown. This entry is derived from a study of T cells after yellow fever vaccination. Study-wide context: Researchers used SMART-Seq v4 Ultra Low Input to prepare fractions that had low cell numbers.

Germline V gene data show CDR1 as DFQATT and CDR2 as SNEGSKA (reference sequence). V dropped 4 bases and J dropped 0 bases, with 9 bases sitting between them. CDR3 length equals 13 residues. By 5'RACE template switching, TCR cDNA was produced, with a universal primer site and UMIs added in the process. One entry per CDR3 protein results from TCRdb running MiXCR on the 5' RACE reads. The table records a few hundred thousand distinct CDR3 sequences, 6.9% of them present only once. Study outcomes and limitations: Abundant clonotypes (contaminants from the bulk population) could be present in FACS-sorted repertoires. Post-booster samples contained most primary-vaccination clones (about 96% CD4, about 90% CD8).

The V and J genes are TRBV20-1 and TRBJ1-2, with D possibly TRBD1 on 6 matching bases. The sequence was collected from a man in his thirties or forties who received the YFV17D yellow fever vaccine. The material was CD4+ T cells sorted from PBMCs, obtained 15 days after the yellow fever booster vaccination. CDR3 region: CSATGATNYGYTF. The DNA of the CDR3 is TGCAGTGCTACAGGGGCTACTAACTATGGCTACACCTTC.